This TCR beta chain was sequenced during a study of T cells in tuberculosis. General observations from the study: Smaller distances to GMM-specific TCRs suggested their expansion in active tuberculosis. Active tuberculosis cases were adults; controls were adolescents. A GMM-specific repertoire classifier reached 80% to 90% accuracy, AUROC more than 0.8. The TCR-beta difference was not significant; alpha differences partly reflected length.

Data came from immunoSEQ multiplex PCR; TCRdb stores just in-frame clones and leaves some out. Of some 40,000 clones in the sample, 95% were seen once. Germline lookup yields CDR1 SGHKS and CDR2 YYEKEE (reference sequence). Trimming left V 4 bases short and J 5 bases short, with 15 bases between. The CDR3 covers 14 residues. In regard to this clone: What it binds is not known.

The chain employs TRBV5-5 and TRBJ1-1; a possible D gene is TRBD1 (5 bases). Sequenced input: PBMCs. The clonotype comes from a donor aged 10 to 29 with latent tuberculosis or without tuberculosis infection. The CDR3 region is CASSRQLLGTEAFF. CDR3 coding DNA: TGTGCCAGCAGCCGACAGCTTTTGGGGACTGAAGCTTTCTTT.